These 24 T cell receptor beta chains were all obtained from the same sample, sequenced in a study of T-cell memory formation after mild COVID-19. TCRdb processed the 5' RACE reads anew with MiXCR; each CDR3 protein has one entry. The sample lists around 55,000 distinct CDR3 sequences; 8% to 10% were seen once. The sample was PBMCs or a T cell subset sorted from them (not recorded which). All receptors come from a man younger than 30 who had mild COVID-19 (a few samples of this study predate the infection). Cell type and time point are not known.

V and J are TRBV3-1 and TRBJ1-5, with TRBD1 identical over 8 bases. CDR3 length: 13 residues. The germline V gene has CDR1 LGHDT and CDR2 YNNKEL (reference sequence). V lost 4 bases to trimming and J lost 11 bases; unmatched junction nucleotides: 7. This CDR3 is CASSRQGMTSQHF. CDR3 coding DNA: TGTGCCAGCAGCCGACAGGGGATGACGTCCCAGCATTTT.

This clonotype showed up just a few times. The genes are TRBV7-2 and TRBJ1-4; D is uncertain. The CDR3 consists of 12 residues. The V end lost 5 bases, the J end lost 5 bases, and 6 bases lay between the germline ends. The V gene's germline CDR1 is SGHTA and CDR2 FQGNSA. The DNA of the CDR3 is TGTGCCAGCAGCCAACCCAATGAAAAACTGTTTTTT. Amino acid sequence: CASSQPNEKLFF.

This clonotype was detected ten times or more. V gene TRBV4-3 combines with J gene TRBJ2-5; TRBD1 matches 8 bases. Germline V gives CDR1 LGHNA, CDR2 YSLEER. Trimming at V came to 2 bases and at J to 4 bases, leaving 9 bases not matched to a gene. The CDR3 covers 16 residues. As DNA, the CDR3 is TGCGCCAGCAGCCAATATCGACAGGGGCTAGGAGAGACCCAGTACTTC. Protein product: CASSQYRQGLGETQYF.

A few counts support this clonotype. V usage is TRBV5-1 and J usage is TRBJ2-1, with 11 bases lining up with TRBD2. The J segment lost 9 bases and the V segment lost 4 bases, leaving 9 bases of the junction unmatched. Germline values: CDR1 SGHRS, CDR2 YFSETQ. The CDR3 runs to 15 residues. The CDR3 DNA sequence: TGCGCCAGCAGCAGAGGCCTAGCGGGGGGACGTGAGCAGTTCTTC. This gives the protein CASSRGLAGGREQFF. The variable domain in full, completed from reference TRBV5-1 and TRBJ2-1, reads KAGVTQTPRYLIKTRGQQVTLSCSPISGHRSVSWYQQTPGQGLQFLFEYFSETQRNKGNFPGRFSGRQFSNSRSEMNVSTLELGDSALYLCASSRGLAGGREQFFGPGTRLTVL.

This clonotype was seen only a few times. This chain connects TRBV5-6 to TRBJ2-5; D remains ambiguous. Per the germline V gene, CDR1 is SGHDT and CDR2 is YYEEEE. This CDR3 contains 15 residues. Trimming shortened V by 1 base and J by 4 bases, and 14 bases separated the two germline ends. The CDR3 bases are TGTGCCAGCAGCTTGCTCGTGACACAGAGAGAGACCCAGTACTTC. Its translation is CASSLLVTQRETQYF. Full variable domain (rest looked up from reference TRBV5-6 and TRBJ2-5): DAGVTQSPTHLIKTRGQQVTLRCSPKSGHDTVSWYQQALGQGPQFIFQYYEEEERQRGNFPDRFSGHQFPNYSSELNVNALLLGDSALYLCASSLLVTQRETQYFGPGTRLLVL.

V is TRBV20-1 and J is TRBJ1-1; D call uncertain. CDR3 length equals 14 residues. Germline CDR1 DFQATT, CDR2 SNEGSKA (reference sequence). V lost 5 bases, J lost 4 bases, and 17 bases lay in between. The CDR3 DNA reads TGCAGTGCTGGGCACCAGGCACGAGGCACTGAAGCTTTCTTT. Its protein product is CSAGHQARGTEAFF.

This clonotype has just a few counts. This sequence joins TRBV4-3 and TRBJ2-5, with TRBD2 matching 9 bases. CDR1 and CDR2 from the germline V gene are LGHNA and YSLEER. CDR3 length equals 14 residues. V trimming: 4 bases; J trimming: 4 bases; junction bases outside the gene matches: 4. The CDR3 loop is CASSPIAGAETQYF. The CDR3 DNA is TGCGCCAGCAGCCCCATAGCGGGAGCAGAGACCCAGTACTTC.

This clonotype was observed a handful of times. This chain uses TRBV7-3 with TRBJ2-1; TRBD2 matches at 8 bases. Germline values: CDR1 SGHTA, CDR2 FQGTGA. With 5 bases clipped from V and 5 bases from J, the junction kept 8 bases outside the gene matches. This CDR3 region has 15 residues. This CDR3 reads CASSQLAARNNEQFF. The DNA for the CDR3 is TGTGCCAGCAGCCAACTAGCGGCACGAAACAATGAGCAGTTCTTC.

Only a few counts were recorded for this clonotype. The chain links TRBV20-1 to TRBJ1-5; 7 nucleotides line up with TRBD1. Germline V gene data show CDR1 as DFQATT and CDR2 as SNEGSKA (reference sequence). The CDR3 runs 15 residues. With 7 bases clipped from V and 6 bases from J, the junction kept 15 bases outside the gene matches. CDR3: CSDSPPGQTRQPQHF. DNA of the CDR3: TGCAGTGATAGTCCCCCGGGACAGACTCGTCAGCCCCAGCATTTT.

This clonotype was counted ten times or more. The chain couples TRBV7-2 to TRBJ2-1; 7 bases align to TRBD2. This CDR3 is built from 14 residues. With 4 bases clipped from V and 6 bases from J, the junction kept 6 bases outside the gene matches. In germline, CDR1 is SGHTA, CDR2 FQGNSA. CDR3 sequence: CASSSRLAFNEQFF. CDR3 nucleotides: TGTGCCAGCAGCTCCCGACTAGCCTTCAATGAGCAGTTCTTC.

This rearrangement joins TRBV9 to TRBJ2-7, with D maybe TRBD2 (5 bases). The CDR3 is 16 residues long. The germline V gene encodes CDR1 SGDLS and CDR2 YYNGEE. Trimming cost V 4 bases and J 0 bases, with 17 bases left between them. The CDR3 bases are TGTGCCAGCAGCCCACAACTAGAGCCAAGCTCCTACGAGCAGTACTTC. Translation: CASSPQLEPSSYEQYF.

This clonotype showed up just a few times. The rearrangement links TRBV7-2 to TRBJ2-5, with D possibly matching TRBD2 (6 bases). Germline-derived CDR1 and CDR2 are SGHTA and FQGNSA. Between the trimmed V and J ends, which lost 2 bases and 4 bases, there was a span of 11 bases. There are 14 residues in the CDR3. The CDR3 region has the DNA TGTGCCAGCAGCTTACGAAGACTAGTAGAGACCCAGTACTTC. Encoded protein: CASSLRRLVETQYF.

This chain joins TRBV7-2 and TRBJ2-1; the D is unclear. V dropped 5 bases and J dropped 3 bases, with 11 bases sitting between them. Germline-derived CDR1 and CDR2 are SGHTA and FQGNSA. This CDR3 is built from 14 residues. CDR3 coding DNA: TGTGCCAGCAGCCCCATGGGGTTCTACAATGAGCAGTTCTTC. Translating gives CASSPMGFYNEQFF.

Only a few counts were recorded for this clonotype. The chain joins TRBV7-3 to TRBJ1-2; TRBD1 might be the D (5 bases). V lost 1 base to trimming and J lost 7 bases, with 10 bases between them. Looked up from germline, CDR1 is SGHTA and CDR2 is FQGTGA. This CDR3 has 13 residues. The chain's CDR3 is CASSLNPDSGYTF. The CDR3 nucleotides read TGTGCCAGCAGCTTAAACCCAGACAGTGGCTACACCTTC.

This clonotype has a handful of counts. This chain connects TRBV28 to TRBJ1-2; D gene unclear. From germline, CDR1 is MDHEN and CDR2 SYDVKM. The CDR3 runs to 13 residues. V lost 7 bases, J lost 4 bases, and 13 bases lay in between. CDR3 bases: TGTGCCAGCACTTTGCGCGGCTCCTATGGCTACACCTTC. This gives the protein CASTLRGSYGYTF.

This clonotype has only a few counts. The gene calls are TRBV6-6 and TRBJ1-1; D perhaps matches TRBD1 (6 bases). Trimming cost V 2 bases and J 4 bases, with 11 bases left between them. The CDR3 has 14 residues. Germline-derived CDR1 and CDR2 are MNHNY and SVGAGI (reference sequence). CDR3 residues: CASSYPGAGTEAFF. The CDR3 DNA reads TGTGCCAGCAGTTACCCGGGGGCAGGCACTGAAGCTTTCTTT.

The rearrangement joins TRBV27 to TRBJ1-6; D is ambiguous. Germline V gives CDR1 MNHEY, CDR2 SMNVEV (reference sequence). Trimming stripped 2 bases from V and 7 bases from J, with 12 bases between. This CDR3 region has 15 residues. The CDR3 DNA is TGTGCCAGCAGTTTAGGTCCCAAGCCGAATTCACCCCTCCACTTT. Its translation is CASSLGPKPNSPLHF.

The chain is built from TRBV29-1 and TRBJ2-2, with TRBD2 identical over 8 bases. This CDR3 contains 14 residues. CDR1 and CDR2 from the germline V gene are SQVTM and ANQGSEA. Germline trimming cut 4 bases from V and 7 bases from J; bases unmatched to any gene: 8. The CDR3 sequence: CSVVPSGRGGELFF. CDR3 coding DNA: TGCAGCGTTGTTCCTAGCGGGCGCGGCGGGGAGCTGTTTTTT.

This clonotype occurred a few times. V is TRBV18 and J is TRBJ2-7; the D gene is possibly TRBD1 (6 bases). CDR3 length: 14 amino acids. The V end was cut by 5 bases, the J end by 6 bases, with 17 bases between. Germline lookup yields CDR1 KGHSH and CDR2 LQKENI. CDR3 nucleotide sequence: TGTGCCAGCTCATTCTCAGACAGGCCATTCGAGCAGTACTTC. Its protein product is CASSFSDRPFEQYF.

CDR3 amino acids: CASSSTGASWDTEAFF. The CDR3 DNA is TGTGCCAGCAGCTCCACAGGAGCCAGCTGGGACACTGAAGCTTTCTTT. The chain is built from TRBV7-2 and TRBJ1-1; D may be TRBD1 (5 bases). The CDR3 has 16 amino acids. V was pared by 4 bases and J by 3 bases, with 18 bases between. The germline V gene has CDR1 SGHTA and CDR2 FQGNSA.

This clonotype was counted only a few times. V gene TRBV20-1 combines with J gene TRBJ2-7, with D perhaps TRBD2 (7 bases). This CDR3 spans 14 amino acids. Germline V gives CDR1 DFQATT, CDR2 SNEGSKA (reference sequence). V was cut by 6 bases and J by 2 bases, with 17 bases left in between. CDR3 DNA: TGCAGTGCCTGGGAGGGGGGGCGAACCTACGAGCAGTACTTC. This encodes CSAWEGGRTYEQYF.

This clonotype has more than one count but fewer than ten. This rearrangement joins TRBV3-1 to TRBJ2-1; no definite D call. Germline V gene lookup returns CDR1 LGHDT and CDR2 YNNKEL (reference sequence). CDR3 length: 15 residues. Trimming left V 1 base short and J 1 base short, with 8 bases between. CDR3 DNA: TGTGCCAGCAGCCAAGGAGGCTTATCCTACAATGAGCAGTTCTTC. This codes for CASSQGGLSYNEQFF.

This clonotype was counted between two and nine times. V is TRBV7-3 and J is TRBJ2-2; 8 nucleotides line up with TRBD1. Trimming removed 0 bases from V and 3 bases from J; junction bases left unmatched: 6. The CDR3 length is 17 residues. Germline lookup yields CDR1 SGHTA and CDR2 FQGTGA. This CDR3 is CASSLTPDRAYTGELFF. CDR3 nucleotides: TGTGCCAGCAGCTTAACGCCGGACAGGGCTTACACCGGGGAGCTGTTTTTT.

This clonotype was seen many times. The chain couples TRBV4-2 to TRBJ1-3; weak D call: TRBD1 (5 bases). Germline V gene sequence: CDR1 LGHNA, CDR2 YNFKEQ. Trimming removed 0 bases at V and 0 bases at J, with 12 bases between. The CDR3 sequence is 17 residues long. CDR3 nucleotide sequence: TGTGCCAGCAGCCAAGATCCGGGGGGATACTCTGGAAACACCATATATTTT. Its translation is CASSQDPGGYSGNTIYF.